These 16 T cell receptor beta chains originate from one sample sequenced in a study of T cells in Graves' hyperthyroidism and ophthalmopathy. Regions amplified from RNA transcripts were the TCR beta CDR3 regions. In the first-round RT-PCR of the TCR CDR3, the HTBI primer set was used. TCRdb called the multiplex PCR reads again in MiXCR, with one record for every CDR3 protein. The data contain around 580,000 distinct CDR3 sequences, more than 45% of them seen just once; the ten biggest clones take up more than 7.5%. The specimen was peripheral blood or thyroid tissue (not recorded which). These receptors were taken from a woman between 18 and 29 years old with Graves' hyperthyroidism.

CDR3 protein: CASKYSGTSSTDTQYF. The CDR3 DNA sequence: TGTGCCAGCAAATATTCCGGGACATCTAGCACAGATACGCAGTATTTT. The chain carries TRBV7-2 and TRBJ2-3, with a possible D match to TRBD1 (6 bases). The CDR3 consists of 16 residues. V lost 7 bases and J 0 bases, leaving 17 bases between the germline ends. Germline lookup yields CDR1 SGHTA and CDR2 FQGNSA.

This clonotype was observed at least ten times. This chain links TRBV10-3 with TRBJ2-7; a weak D match, TRBD1 (8 bases). The CDR3 has 13 residues. Deletions cut 5 bases from V and 6 bases from J, with 14 bases between. Germline V gives CDR1 ENHRY, CDR2 SYGVKD. CDR3 sequence: CAISITGGGEQYF. The CDR3 nucleotides are TGTGCCATCAGTATAACAGGGGGGGGCGAGCAGTACTTC.

The chain carries TRBV5-1 and TRBJ2-3, with 10 positions matching TRBD2. This CDR3 is built from 16 residues. V was clipped by 4 bases and J by 4 bases; unmatched bases: 9. The germline CDR1 and CDR2 sequences are SGHRS and YFSETQ. CDR3 DNA sequence: TGCGCCAGCAGCATACCACTAGCGGGATACGCAGATACGCAGTATTTT. As protein: CASSIPLAGYADTQYF.

About this clonotype: The conserved closing phenylalanine or tryptophan is absent in this CDR3, likely reflecting a read error. This chain links TRBV5-1 with TRBJ1-5, with a possible D match to TRBD1 (6 bases). The CDR3 extends over 14 amino acids. V gave up 0 bases and J gave up 7 bases, with 11 bases separating them. Germline-derived CDR1 and CDR2 are SGHRS and YFSETQ. CDR3 region: CASSLEQGGQPQHL. The CDR3, as DNA: TGCGCCAGCAGCTTGGAACAGGGCGGCCAGCCCCAGCATCTT.

This clonotype was picked up many times. V is TRBV19 and J is TRBJ2-5; D not resolved. Trimming pared 6 bases from V and 3 bases from J, leaving 17 bases between. The CDR3 length is 15 residues. Germline CDR1 reads LNHDA; CDR2 reads SQIVND (reference sequence). CDR3 sequence reads: CASSPRVSIEETQYF. The CDR3 DNA is TGTGCCAGTAGCCCCCGGGTATCCATAGAAGAGACCCAGTACTTC.

This rearrangement joins TRBV2 to TRBJ2-1; TRBD1 matches 7 bases. The CDR3 sequence is 15 residues long. Germline assignment: CDR1 SNHLY and CDR2 FYNNEI. Trimming removed 6 bases from V and 3 bases from J; junction bases left unmatched: 8. The CDR3 DNA reads as TGTGCCAGCAGAGCACAGGGGACGAGCTACAATGAGCAGTTCTTC. It specifies CASRAQGTSYNEQFF.

This clonotype has ten or more counts. The V and J genes are TRBV5-1 and TRBJ1-1; the D gene is possibly TRBD1 (5 bases). Between the trimmed V and J ends, which lost 0 bases and 6 bases, there was a span of 9 bases. Germline lookup yields CDR1 SGHRS and CDR2 YFSETQ. The CDR3 runs 13 residues. The DNA of the CDR3 is TGCGCCAGCAGCTTGGGGGGGTCGTCTGAAGCTTTCTTT. Encoded protein: CASSLGGSSEAFF.

The sample holds many counts of this clonotype. This chain uses TRBV6-6 with TRBJ1-2; perhaps TRBD1 as D (5 bases). The germline CDR1 and CDR2 sequences are MNHNY and SVGAGI (reference sequence). This CDR3 has 15 amino acids. Trimming removed 5 bases from V and 3 bases from J, with 16 bases in between. The CDR3 sequence is CASSEAETVDYGYTF. DNA of the CDR3: TGTGCCAGCAGTGAAGCCGAGACAGTCGACTATGGCTACACCTTC.

V gene TRBV6-6 combines with J gene TRBJ2-7; 10 positions agree with TRBD2. J was trimmed by 3 bases and V by 5 bases; bases with no gene match: 10. The CDR3 is 16 amino acids. Per germline, CDR1 MNHNY and CDR2 SVGAGI (reference sequence). The CDR3 here is CASSPTGLAENYEQYF. The CDR3 coding sequence is TGTGCCAGCAGTCCTACTGGACTAGCGGAAAACTACGAGCAGTACTTC.

This clonotype was seen at least ten times. The genes are TRBV6-5 and TRBJ2-7; no reliable D call. Germline CDR1 and CDR2: MNHEY and SVGAGI. The ends were cut back, 8 bases at V and 1 base at J, with 12 bases in the middle. CDR3 length equals 13 residues. CDR3 DNA sequence: TGTGCCAGCGTCGGCGTGGGGTCCTACGAGCAGTACTTC. This gives the protein CASVGVGSYEQYF.

CDR3 amino acids: CATSGFRDYTEAFF. In nucleotides, the CDR3 is TGTGCCACCAGCGGATTCAGGGATTACACTGAAGCTTTCTTT. The chain carries TRBV15 and TRBJ1-1; possible D gene TRBD1, 5 bases. V lost 5 bases and J 3 bases, leaving 13 bases between the germline ends. From germline, CDR1 is LNHNV and CDR2 YYDKDF (reference sequence). CDR3 length: 14 residues. Supplemented by reference TRBV15 and TRBJ1-1, the full variable domain reads DAMVIQNPRYQVTQFGKPVTLSCSQTLNHNVMYWYQQKSSQAPKLLFHYYDKDFNNEADTPDNFQSRRPNTSFCFLDIRSPGLGDTAMYLCATSGFRDYTEAFFGQGTRLTVV.

In its sample, this clonotype was seen many times. The chain joins TRBV7-3 to TRBJ2-2; D not certain. V was trimmed by 1 base and J by 5 bases, leaving 11 bases between them. In germline, CDR1 is SGHTA, CDR2 FQGTGA. The CDR3 contains 15 residues. The chain's CDR3 is CASSLSPSGTGELFF. The CDR3 coding sequence is TGTGCCAGCAGCTTAAGCCCTTCTGGAACCGGGGAGCTGTTTTTT.

This clonotype has more than one count but fewer than ten. This chain joins TRBV6-5 and TRBJ2-7; 11 nucleotides match TRBD1. CDR3 length: 14 amino acids. With 5 bases clipped from V and 7 bases from J, the junction kept 7 bases outside the gene matches. Germline V gene sequence: CDR1 MNHEY, CDR2 SVGAGI. As DNA, the CDR3 is TGTGCCAGCAGTCTGGACAGGGGGCCGGGAGAGCAGTACTTC. Its translation is CASSLDRGPGEQYF.

The chain combines TRBV7-8 with TRBJ1-3; D is uncertain. In germline, CDR1 is SGHVS, CDR2 FQNEAQ. The CDR3 covers 14 residues. The V end lost 6 bases, the J end lost 0 bases, and 9 bases lay between the germline ends. The CDR3 protein is CASSSTYSGNTIYF. The CDR3 DNA reads as TGTGCCAGCAGTTCGACATACTCTGGAAACACCATATATTTT.

This clonotype was counted ten times or more. The chain is built from TRBV13 and TRBJ1-5; D is perhaps TRBD1 (6 bases). V was shortened by 3 bases and J by 2 bases, with 23 bases between the two germline ends. The CDR3 covers 19 residues. Germline CDR1 and CDR2: PRHDT and FYEKMQ (reference sequence). CDR3 DNA: TGTGCCAGCAGCTTGGGGGGCGCAGGCAGTCGGGACCGCAATCAGCCCCAGCATTTT. Its translation: CASSLGGAGSRDRNQPQHF.

DNA of the CDR3: TGCAGCGTTGAAGGAGTAGACAGCGCGGTAGAGCAGTTCTTT. It codes for CSVEGVDSAVEQFF. The chain joins TRBV29-1 to TRBJ1-1; possibly TRBD1 for D (5 bases). The length of the CDR3 is 14 residues. V lost 1 base and J 14 bases, leaving 23 bases between the germline ends. CDR1 and CDR2 from the germline V gene are SQVTM and ANQGSEA.